This passage covers 18 T cell receptor beta chains from one sample sequenced in a study of control samples from healthy donors and cancer patients. The table came from immunoSEQ multiplex PCR; TCRdb's copy has only in-frame clones and leaves some out. The sample records some 19,000 clones, around 80% being singletons. Sequenced: PBMCs. Every receptor here comes from a man aged 60 to 69 with colorectal cancer.

V is TRBV5-8 and J is TRBJ2-1, with unresolved D. CDR3 length: 15 amino acids. Germline-derived CDR1 and CDR2 are SGHTS and YDEGEE. Deletions cut 0 bases from V and 1 base from J, with 8 bases between. CDR3 loop: CASSLGLHSYNEQFF. The CDR3 DNA reads as TGTGCCAGCAGCTTGGGGCTTCATTCCTACAATGAGCAGTTCTTC.

The CDR3 nucleotides are TGTGCCAGCACCTTTTTCTCTGGGGCCAACGTCCTGACTTTC. It is translated as CASTFFSGANVLTF. J is TRBJ2-6 and V is TRBV7-9; D not certain. Per germline, CDR1 SEHNR and CDR2 FQNEAQ (reference sequence). This CDR3 contains 14 residues. Between the trimmed V and J ends, which lost 7 bases and 0 bases, there was a span of 7 bases.

The chain carries TRBV6-6 and TRBJ2-7; 8 nucleotides align to TRBD1. Germline V gene data show CDR1 as MNHNY and CDR2 as SVGAGI (reference sequence). V lost 6 bases and J lost 3; bases outside the gene matches: 13. The CDR3 spans 16 residues. The CDR3 DNA follows: TGTGCCAGCAGATCCTTCGTGACAGGGGAATACTACGAGCAGTACGTC. It specifies CASRSFVTGEYYEQYV.

This sequence joins TRBV7-2 and TRBJ2-4; 7 bases align to TRBD2. Germline V gene data show CDR1 as SGHTA and CDR2 as FQGNSA. With V trimmed by 0 bases and J by 6 bases, 11 bases remained unmatched. This CDR3 has 17 amino acids. The CDR3 DNA sequence: TGTGCCAGCAGCTTAGCCACCGGCGGGGGTGAGATAAACATTCAGTACTTC. Its protein is CASSLATGGGEINIQYF.

This sequence joins TRBV5-1 and TRBJ1-2; the match to TRBD1 covers 9 bases. Germline CDR1 SGHRS, CDR2 YFSETQ. This CDR3 spans 14 amino acids. V lost 2 bases, J lost 3 bases, and 2 bases stayed unmatched. Here the CDR3 DNA reads TGCGCCAGCAGCTTCACAGGGGGCGACTATGGCTACACCTTC. This encodes CASSFTGGDYGYTF.

This chain links TRBV4-1 with TRBJ2-1, with D unclear. Between the trimmed V and J ends, which lost 4 bases and 4 bases, there was a span of 14 bases. CDR1 is MGHRA, CDR2 YSYEKL, per germline. CDR3 length: 15 residues. CDR3 sequence (DNA): TGCGCCAGCAGCCCTACCTTTGACGCGTACAATGAGCAGTTCTTC. Its translation is CASSPTFDAYNEQFF.

The V gene is TRBV24-1, the J gene TRBJ1-1; D gene uncertain. CDR1 and CDR2 from the germline V gene are KGHDR and SFDVKD. This CDR3 has 13 residues. Between the trimmed V and J ends, which lost 1 base and 8 bases, there was a span of 10 bases. The CDR3 loop is CATSDFRGLEAFF. Here the CDR3 DNA reads TGTGCCACCAGTGATTTTCGCGGTTTGGAAGCTTTCTTT.

The chain recombines TRBV10-3 with TRBJ2-6; no clear D gene. Deletions cut 3 bases from V and 1 base from J, with 7 bases between. This CDR3 is built from 15 residues. The germline V gene encodes CDR1 ENHRY and CDR2 SYGVKD. CDR3 region: CAISDGSSGANVLTF. The CDR3, as DNA: TGTGCCATCAGTGACGGTAGTTCTGGGGCCAACGTCCTGACTTTC.

J is TRBJ2-2 and V is TRBV4-1; 10 nucleotides line up with TRBD1. From germline, CDR1 is MGHRA and CDR2 YSYEKL. Losses at the gene ends were 4 bases for V and 7 bases for J; bases not matched to a gene: 6. The length of the CDR3 is 15 residues. CDR3 DNA sequence: TGCGCCAGCAGCCCCCGACAGGGGGCAGACGGGGAGCTGTTTTTT. Amino acid sequence: CASSPRQGADGELFF.

The chain combines TRBV14 with TRBJ1-3, with no clear D. Germline V gene sequence: CDR1 SGHDN, CDR2 FVKESK. This CDR3 has 16 amino acids. Trimming removed 1 base from V and 1 base from J, with 11 bases in between. CDR3 in DNA: TGTGCCAGCAGCCAAGTCGGGCTCCTATCTGGAAACACCATATATTTT. This translates into CASSQVGLLSGNTIYF.

This chain links TRBV5-1 with TRBJ2-7; TRBD2 agrees at 10 bases. V was pared by 4 bases and J by 2 bases, with 6 bases of the junction left unmatched. The germline CDR1 and CDR2 sequences are SGHRS and YFSETQ. This CDR3 has 15 residues. CDR3: CASSRTGTSAYEQYF. The DNA of the CDR3 is TGCGCCAGCAGCCGGACCGGGACTAGCGCCTACGAGCAGTACTTC. The whole variable domain, remainder taken from reference TRBV5-1 and TRBJ2-7, is KAGVTQTPRYLIKTRGQQVTLSCSPISGHRSVSWYQQTPGQGLQFLFEYFSETQRNKGNFPGRFSGRQFSNSRSEMNVSTLELGDSALYLCASSRTGTSAYEQYFGPGTRLTVT.

The CDR3 sequence: CASSSRGLVTEQYF. In DNA form, the CDR3 reads TGTGCCAGCAGCAGTCGAGGACTAGTGACCGAGCAGTACTTC. The chain joins TRBV7-9 to TRBJ2-7; 7 bases are shared with TRBD2. The V segment lost 5 bases and the J segment 6 bases; nucleotides outside the gene matches: 10. The CDR3 consists of 14 residues. Germline CDR1 is SEHNR and CDR2 is FQNEAQ (reference sequence). Based on the CDR3 plus reference TRBV7-9 and TRBJ2-7, the full variable domain is DTGVSQNPRHKITKRGQNVTFRCDPISEHNRLYWYRQTLGQGPEFLTYFQNEAQLEKSRLLSDRFSAERPKGSFSTLEIQRTEQGDSAMYLCASSSRGLVTEQYFGPGTRLTVT.

In its sample, this clone was seen a few times. This rearrangement joins TRBV5-1 to TRBJ2-6; D is undetermined. Trimming removed 4 bases from V and 0 bases from J, with 8 bases in between. CDR1 and CDR2 (germline): SGHRS, YFSETQ. This CDR3 comprises 15 residues. CDR3 sequence reads: CASSPAHSGANVLTF. CDR3 DNA: TGCGCCAGCAGCCCCGCTCACTCTGGGGCCAACGTCCTGACTTTC.

The rearrangement joins TRBV19 to TRBJ2-3; TRBD1 matches 7 bases. The CDR3 is 17 amino acids. Trimming took 3 bases from V and 4 from J; bases not matched to a gene: 13. Germline V CDR1 and CDR2: LNHDA, SQIVND (reference sequence). The CDR3 sequence is CASSMYYRSGGADTQYF. The CDR3 region has the DNA TGTGCCAGTAGTATGTATTACCGGTCAGGGGGAGCAGATACGCAGTATTTT.

This chain connects TRBV5-1 to TRBJ2-1; 8 bases agree with TRBD2. This CDR3 is 15 amino acids long. Germline trimming cut 4 bases from V and 4 bases from J; bases unmatched to any gene: 7. The V gene's germline CDR1 is SGHRS and CDR2 YFSETQ. The CDR3 is CASSGGSGDYNEQFF. In DNA form, the CDR3 reads TGCGCCAGCAGCGGGGGTAGCGGGGATTACAATGAGCAGTTCTTC.

The V gene is TRBV4-1, the J gene TRBJ2-7; the D is unclear. Trimming removed 2 bases from V and 0 bases from J, with 8 bases in between. The length of the CDR3 is 14 residues. Germline V gives CDR1 MGHRA, CDR2 YSYEKL. The CDR3 here is CASSQIPASYEQYF. CDR3 sequence (DNA): TGCGCCAGCAGCCAAATCCCAGCCTCCTACGAGCAGTACTTC.

The V and J genes are TRBV4-1 and TRBJ2-5, with 7 bases fitting TRBD1. The CDR3 consists of 14 residues. From germline, CDR1 is MGHRA and CDR2 YSYEKL. V shed 4 bases and J 5 bases; nucleotides not matched to a gene: 7. The CDR3: CASSRLQGFETQYF. The CDR3 DNA reads TGCGCCAGCAGCCGGTTACAGGGGTTTGAGACCCAGTACTTC.

The chain has TRBV9 and TRBJ2-3; 7 bases line up with TRBD2. The germline CDR1 and CDR2 sequences are SGDLS and YYNGEE. This CDR3 has 16 residues. V dropped 0 bases and J dropped 1; count of bases not matched to a gene: 5. CDR3 protein: CASSVEPGGRTDTQYF. CDR3 nucleotide sequence: TGTGCCAGCAGCGTAGAGCCGGGGGGACGCACAGATACGCAGTATTTT.